These 32 T cell receptor beta chains originate from one sample sequenced in a study of blood T cell repertoires in COVID-19. This table comes from immunoSEQ multiplex PCR, and its TCRdb copy is limited to in-frame clones, with some not included. The data hold approximately 250,000 clones, with about 83% observed a single time. Material: peripheral blood. Source of these receptors: a woman aged 40 to 55 who had recovered from COVID-19.

The V call is TRBV28, the J call TRBJ1-5; TRBD1 might be the D (6 bases). This CDR3 comprises 15 residues. Germline values: CDR1 MDHEN, CDR2 SYDVKM. V lost 8 bases to trimming and J lost 3 bases, with 17 bases between them. This CDR3 reads CASGPFGTLNQPQHF. The CDR3 DNA is TGTGCCAGCGGCCCTTTTGGGACACTCAATCAGCCCCAGCATTTT.

The chain links TRBV7-9 to TRBJ2-6; D is unclear. The CDR3 extends over 13 amino acids. V was cut by 4 bases and J by 7 bases, with 8 bases left in between. Per the germline V gene, CDR1 is SEHNR and CDR2 is FQNEAQ (reference sequence). The CDR3 DNA reads as TGTGCCAGCAGCTCCCTTTCCGCCAACGTCCTGACTTTC. Translated, it gives CASSSLSANVLTF.

CDR3 loop: CASSPPGLQETQYF. CDR3 coding DNA: TGTGCCAGCTCACCACCGGGGCTTCAAGAGACCCAGTACTTC. The gene calls are TRBV18 and TRBJ2-5, with D possibly TRBD1 on 5 matching bases. Deletions cut 0 bases from V and 2 bases from J, with 7 bases between. This CDR3 is built from 14 residues. Germline V lookup: CDR1 KGHSH, CDR2 LQKENI.

The V call is TRBV2, the J call TRBJ2-1, with 8 bases lining up with TRBD1. This CDR3 region has 12 residues. In germline, CDR1 is SNHLY, CDR2 FYNNEI. V dropped 5 bases and J dropped 14; count of bases not matched to a gene: 8. CDR3 region: CASSLDRGWKFF. CDR3 nucleotide sequence: TGTGCCAGCAGTCTAGACAGGGGTTGGAAGTTCTTC.

The chain employs TRBV27 and TRBJ1-4; a possible D gene is TRBD1 (5 bases). Germline CDR1 reads MNHEY; CDR2 reads SMNVEV (reference sequence). CDR3 length: 13 amino acids. V was shortened by 6 bases and J by 7 bases, with 12 bases between the two germline ends. CDR3 bases: TGTGCCAGCAGCTTAAGGAGGGGTGAAAAACTGTTTTTT. Translation gives CASSLRRGEKLFF.

The chain uses TRBV7-6 and TRBJ1-1, with D uncertain. The CDR3 length is 18 residues. V was cut by 5 bases and J by 1 base, with 23 bases left in between. Germline V CDR1 and CDR2: SGHVS, FNYEAQ. The CDR3 DNA sequence: TGTGCCAGCAGCCTTGGTCTGGCTTCTTTTCGATCGAACACTGAAGCTTTCTTT. The encoded protein is CASSLGLASFRSNTEAFF.

This clone appeared a single time. The J gene is TRBJ2-3, the V gene TRBV19; 7 nucleotides match TRBD1. Germline-derived CDR1 and CDR2 are LNHDA and SQIVND (reference sequence). CDR3 size: 13 residues. The ends lost 8 bases at V and 0 bases at J; junction bases unmatched: 2. In DNA, the CDR3 is TGTGCCAGTGGGGGACAGAGCACAGATACGCAGTATTTT. Residues: CASGGQSTDTQYF.

This chain joins TRBV18 and TRBJ1-4; no clear D. V lost 6 bases and J lost 0, with 8 bases in between. Germline CDR1 and CDR2: KGHSH and LQKENI. This CDR3 is 14 amino acids long. The CDR3 loop reads CASSKIATNEKLFF. The CDR3 DNA follows: TGTGCCAGCTCTAAAATTGCAACTAATGAAAAACTGTTTTTT.

This chain joins TRBV27 and TRBJ1-5; D ambiguous. The germline V gene has CDR1 MNHEY and CDR2 SMNVEV (reference sequence). CDR3 size: 14 residues. Trimming cost V 3 bases and J 6 bases, with 12 bases left between them. The CDR3, as DNA: TGTGCCAGCAGTTTGGGCCCCGAGAGTCAGCCCCAGCATTTT. Amino acids: CASSLGPESQPQHF.

The chain recombines TRBV28 with TRBJ1-1; D uncertain. Germline values: CDR1 MDHEN, CDR2 SYDVKM. V lost 10 bases to trimming and J lost 1 base, with 16 bases between them. The CDR3 is made up of 14 amino acids. CDR3 sequence (DNA): TGTGCCACCACCGTCACAGTAGAGAACACTGAAGCTTTCTTT. It translates to CATTVTVENTEAFF.

The chain uses TRBV3-1 (or the pseudogene TRBV3-2) and TRBJ2-2, with D perhaps TRBD2 (5 bases). The CDR3 length is 14 residues. V lost 1 base and J 6 bases, leaving 9 bases between the germline ends. The germline gives CDR1 LGHDT, CDR2 YNNKEL (reference sequence). The CDR3 here is CASSQASTAGELFF. The CDR3 DNA is TGTGCCAGCAGCCAAGCTAGCACGGCCGGGGAGCTGTTTTTT.

The genes are TRBV12-3 or TRBV12-4 and TRBJ1-2, with D unclear. V was pared by 2 bases and J by 13 bases, with 14 bases between. The CDR3 covers 12 residues. For the CDR3, the DNA is TGTGCCAGCAGTTTATCCGGCCGGGTAGGCACCTTC. This gives the protein CASSLSGRVGTF.

The chain recombines TRBV24-1 with TRBJ2-7; D is unresolved. Germline loops: CDR1 KGHDR, CDR2 SFDVKD. V lost 1 base and J 9 bases, leaving 12 bases between the germline ends. CDR3 length equals 13 residues. The CDR3 sequence: CATSDFAATRQYF. The CDR3 DNA follows: TGTGCCACCAGTGATTTTGCTGCTACTCGGCAGTACTTC.

The sample holds one count of this clone. The J gene is TRBJ2-7, the V gene TRBV9; D might be TRBD2 (6 bases). Germline V gene data show CDR1 as SGDLS and CDR2 as YYNGEE. The CDR3 consists of 14 residues. V gave up 0 bases and J gave up 13 bases, with 20 bases separating them. In nucleotides, the CDR3 is TGTGCCAGCAGCGTAGACCTCGGGGGAGCGATCAAATACTTC. Its translation is CASSVDLGGAIKYF.

This clone appeared a few times. The chain employs TRBV28 and TRBJ1-2; D uncertain. This CDR3 comprises 15 residues. Germline V lookup: CDR1 MDHEN, CDR2 SYDVKM. V was clipped by 3 bases and J by 2 bases, with 13 bases between them. The CDR3 here is CASSFNGVWNYGYTF. In DNA form, the CDR3 reads TGTGCCAGCAGTTTTAACGGGGTCTGGAACTATGGCTACACCTTC.

As DNA, the CDR3 is TGTGCCAGCAGCCAAGGGACTCAGCCTGGCAATGAGCAGTTCTTC. It encodes CASSQGTQPGNEQFF. This chain connects TRBV3-1 (or the pseudogene TRBV3-2) to TRBJ2-1; tentatively, D is TRBD2 (5 bases). V was cut by 1 base and J by 6 bases, with 13 bases left in between. The CDR3 consists of 15 residues. Germline CDR1 is LGHDT and CDR2 is YNNKEL (reference sequence).

The V and J genes are TRBV2 and TRBJ1-2; TRBD1 is a possible D gene (6 bases). The V gene lost 5 bases and the J gene lost 5 bases, with 12 bases spanning the gap. CDR1 is SNHLY and CDR2 is FYNNEI in the germline V gene. This CDR3 is 13 amino acids long. CDR3 sequence (DNA): TGTGCCAGCAGTTCACAGGGCAGGTATGGCTACACCTTC. This encodes CASSSQGRYGYTF.

V and J are TRBV12-3 or TRBV12-4 and TRBJ2-2; TRBD2 might be the D (5 bases). The CDR3 has 12 residues. Trimming removed 4 bases at V and 12 bases at J, with 12 bases between. CDR3 DNA: TGTGCCAGCAGTTGGACGGGGTCGCAGCTGTTTTTT. This gives the protein CASSWTGSQLFF.

This clone showed up just once. The rearrangement links TRBV11-3 to TRBJ2-5; TRBD2 aligns across 8 bases. The CDR3 runs 13 residues. V gave up 4 bases and J gave up 4 bases; unmatched junction bases: 2. Germline CDR1 is SGHNT and CDR2 is YENEEA. The CDR3 sequence is CASSWGLGETQYF. The DNA for the CDR3 is TGTGCCAGCAGCTGGGGACTAGGAGAGACCCAGTACTTC.

The rearrangement joins TRBV7-9 to TRBJ2-7, with D uncertain. Germline lookup yields CDR1 SEHNR and CDR2 FQNEAQ (reference sequence). Trimming removed 1 base from V and 5 bases from J, with 9 bases in between. The length of the CDR3 is 13 residues. Here the CDR3 reads CASSLDRENEQYF. The DNA of the CDR3 is TGTGCCAGCAGCTTAGACAGAGAGAACGAGCAGTACTTC.

The chain combines TRBV10-3 with TRBJ2-2; D perhaps matches TRBD1 (7 bases). Germline V gene sequence: CDR1 ENHRY, CDR2 SYGVKD. CDR3 length: 23 amino acids. V was cut by 6 bases and J by 5 bases, with 40 bases left in between. The CDR3 here is CAIRQSPRPEGNRDRGFTGELFF. CDR3 coding DNA: TGTGCCATCAGGCAAAGCCCTCGGCCGGAGGGGAACCGGGACAGAGGGTTTACCGGGGAGCTGTTTTTT.

The chain couples TRBV4-2 to TRBJ2-3; possibly TRBD2 for D (5 bases). V was trimmed by 2 bases and J by 5 bases, leaving 11 bases between them. The CDR3 is 14 amino acids. Germline CDR1 LGHNA, CDR2 YNFKEQ. CDR3 in amino acids: CASSQQLAEDTQYF. The CDR3 DNA sequence: TGTGCCAGCAGCCAACAGCTAGCCGAAGATACGCAGTATTTT.

V gene TRBV7-9 combines with J gene TRBJ2-2, with 9 bases aligning to TRBD1. With 4 bases clipped from V and 5 bases from J, the junction kept 11 bases outside the gene matches. The CDR3 covers 17 residues. The germline V gene has CDR1 SEHNR and CDR2 FQNEAQ (reference sequence). The CDR3 spells CASSWYAGTGKTGELFF. CDR3 nucleotide sequence: TGTGCCAGCAGCTGGTACGCCGGGACAGGGAAAACCGGGGAGCTGTTTTTT. Full variable domain (outside the CDR3, taken from reference TRBV7-9 and TRBJ2-2): DTGVSQNPRHKITKRGQNVTFRCDPISEHNRLYWYRQTLGQGPEFLTYFQNEAQLEKSRLLSDRFSAERPKGSFSTLEIQRTEQGDSAMYLCASSWYAGTGKTGELFFGEGSRLTVL.

This chain joins TRBV5-4 and TRBJ1-5; the D is unclear. Germline lookup yields CDR1 SGHNT and CDR2 YYREEE (reference sequence). The CDR3 sequence is 14 residues long. The ends were cut back, 4 bases at V and 5 bases at J, with 13 bases in the middle. In DNA form, the CDR3 reads TGTGCCAGCAGCCGGGCGGGGTTTGATCAGCCCCAGCATTTT. Translation: CASSRAGFDQPQHF.

The rearrangement links TRBV6-5 to TRBJ2-2, with a weak D call TRBD1 (5 bases). Germline V gene data show CDR1 as MNHEY and CDR2 as SVGAGI. Trimming shortened V by 6 bases and J by 6 bases, and 8 bases separated the two germline ends. The CDR3 has 12 amino acids. CDR3 in amino acids: CASRQEPGELFF. CDR3 bases: TGTGCCAGCAGACAGGAACCCGGGGAGCTGTTTTTT.

The chain uses TRBV3-1 (or the pseudogene TRBV3-2) and TRBJ1-2; D call uncertain. The germline CDR1 and CDR2 sequences are LGHDT and YNNKEL (reference sequence). Trimming left V 2 bases short and J 3 bases short, with 10 bases between. This CDR3 is 14 amino acids long. The CDR3 region is CASSQRGIDYGYTF. Written as DNA, the CDR3 is TGTGCCAGCAGCCAACGGGGTATTGACTATGGCTACACCTTC.

J is TRBJ1-1 and V is TRBV7-3; the match to TRBD1 covers 8 bases. Germline V lookup: CDR1 SGHTA, CDR2 FQGTGA. V lost 5 bases to trimming and J lost 4 bases; unmatched junction nucleotides: 3. This CDR3 contains 13 residues. The CDR3 region has the DNA TGTGCCAGCAGCGGGACAGGCGGCACTGAAGCTTTCTTT. This sequence encodes CASSGTGGTEAFF.

The genes are TRBV14 and TRBJ1-2, with a possible D match to TRBD1 (5 bases). The CDR3 contains 14 residues. Trimming pared 2 bases from V and 8 bases from J, leaving 15 bases between. Looked up from germline, CDR1 is SGHDN and CDR2 is FVKESK. CDR3 residues: CASSQIGAQEGYTF. As DNA, the CDR3 is TGTGCCAGCAGCCAAATAGGGGCCCAGGAAGGCTACACCTTC. Drawing the rest from reference TRBV14 and TRBJ1-2, the complete variable domain is EAGVTQFPSHSVIEKGQTVTLRCDPISGHDNLYWYRRVMGKEIKFLLHFVKESKQDESGMPNNRFLAERTGGTYSTLKVQPAELEDSGVYFCASSQIGAQEGYTFGSGTRLTVV.

V and J are TRBV5-1 and TRBJ2-5; 14 bases match TRBD2. Germline values: CDR1 SGHRS, CDR2 YFSETQ. Unmatched junction bases numbered 9, after V lost 4 bases and J lost 4 bases. The CDR3 has 17 amino acids. The CDR3 reads CASSDPGGLAGAETQYF. For the CDR3, the DNA is TGCGCCAGCAGCGACCCCGGGGGACTAGCGGGGGCAGAGACCCAGTACTTC.

This clone turned up a few times. The V and J genes are TRBV7-7 and TRBJ2-2; maybe TRBD2 (7 bases). The CDR3 runs to 13 residues. Germline CDR1 and CDR2: SSHAT and FNYEAQ (reference sequence). The V gene lost 5 bases and the J gene lost 6 bases, with 10 bases spanning the gap. CDR3 DNA sequence: TGTGCCAGCAGCCTGCGGGGGCCCGGGGAGCTGTTTTTT. This codes for CASSLRGPGELFF.

In its sample, this clone was seen many times. V and J are TRBV24-1 and TRBJ1-2; D unclear. This CDR3 has 14 residues. The V end lost 3 bases, the J end lost 8 bases, and 15 bases lay between the germline ends. Germline V gives CDR1 KGHDR, CDR2 SFDVKD. CDR3 loop: CATSDPRTSGGYTF. The CDR3 nucleotides are TGTGCCACCAGTGATCCCCGGACCTCGGGAGGCTACACCTTC.

This rearrangement joins TRBV28 to TRBJ1-1, with 9 bases lining up with TRBD1. Germline V lookup: CDR1 MDHEN, CDR2 SYDVKM. The CDR3 consists of 15 residues. Unmatched junction bases numbered 11, after V lost 8 bases and J lost 4 bases. Here the CDR3 reads CASFFRDRVATEAFF. The CDR3, as DNA: TGTGCCAGCTTTTTCCGGGACAGGGTGGCCACTGAAGCTTTCTTT.